This TCR beta chain was profiled in a study of blood T cell repertoires in COVID-19. Original methodology: Reference gene primer amplification gave nucleated cell count estimates. The method was immunoSEQ multiplex PCR; TCRdb's version includes in-frame clones alone and lacks a portion of them. V, J and clone size derive from that table, while D and trimming were established from the DNA sequence. The table lists under 250,000 clones, 87% of them singletons. Trimming pared 2 bases from V and 3 bases from J, leaving 14 bases between. Germline V gene data show CDR1 as SGHTA and CDR2 as FQGTGA. This CDR3 contains 15 residues.

The receptor was derived from a man between 18 and 35 years old with active or convalescent COVID-19. The V and J genes are TRBV7-3 and TRBJ2-7, with TRBD2 as a possible D gene (5 bases). The sequenced sample consisted of peripheral blood. The CDR3, as DNA: TGTGCCAGCAGCTTATCTCCAGTAGAGGGCTACGAGCAGTACTTC. It translates to CASSLSPVEGYEQYF. Together with reference TRBV7-3 and TRBJ2-7, the CDR3 gives the full variable domain: GAGVSQTPSNKVTEKGKYVELRCDPISGHTALYWYRQSLGQGPEFLIYFQGTGAADDSGLPNDRFFAVRPEGSVSTLKIQRTERGDSAVYLCASSLSPVEGYEQYFGPGTRLTVT.